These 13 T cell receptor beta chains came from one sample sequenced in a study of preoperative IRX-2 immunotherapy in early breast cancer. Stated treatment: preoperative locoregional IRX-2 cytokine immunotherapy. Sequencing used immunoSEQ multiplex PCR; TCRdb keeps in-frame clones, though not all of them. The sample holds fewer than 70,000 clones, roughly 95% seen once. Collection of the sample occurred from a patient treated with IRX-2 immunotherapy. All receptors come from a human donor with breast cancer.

The CDR3 DNA follows: TGCGCCAGCAGCTTGGTTGGGGGGCTGGGAGAGACCCAGTACTTC. Protein: CASSLVGGLGETQYF. The chain has TRBV5-1 and TRBJ2-5; tentatively, D is TRBD1 or TRBD2 (6 bases each). The germline gives CDR1 SGHRS, CDR2 YFSETQ. The germline V and J ends were trimmed by 0 bases and 4 bases, with 13 bases remaining between them. CDR3 length: 15 residues.

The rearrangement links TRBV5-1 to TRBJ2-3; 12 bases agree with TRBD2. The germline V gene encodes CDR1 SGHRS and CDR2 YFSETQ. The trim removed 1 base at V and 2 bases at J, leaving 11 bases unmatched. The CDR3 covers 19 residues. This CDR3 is CASSLQLAGGGADTDTQYF. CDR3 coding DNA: TGCGCCAGCAGCTTGCAACTAGCGGGAGGTGGTGCAGACACAGATACGCAGTATTTT.

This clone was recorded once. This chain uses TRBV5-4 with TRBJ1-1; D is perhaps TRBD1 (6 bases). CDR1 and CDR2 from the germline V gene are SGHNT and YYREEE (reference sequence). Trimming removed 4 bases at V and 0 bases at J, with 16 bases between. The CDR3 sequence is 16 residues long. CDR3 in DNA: TGTGCCAGCAGCCCCGGAGGGGCAGGGGTGAACACTGAAGCTTTCTTT. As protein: CASSPGGAGVNTEAFF.

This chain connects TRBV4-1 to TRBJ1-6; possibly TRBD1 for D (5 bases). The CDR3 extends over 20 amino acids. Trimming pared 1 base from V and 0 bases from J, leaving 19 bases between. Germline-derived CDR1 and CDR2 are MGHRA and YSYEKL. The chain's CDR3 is CASSQGLQGFLSSYNSPLHF. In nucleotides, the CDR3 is TGCGCCAGCAGCCAAGGGCTTCAGGGTTTCTTAAGCTCCTATAATTCACCCCTCCACTTT.

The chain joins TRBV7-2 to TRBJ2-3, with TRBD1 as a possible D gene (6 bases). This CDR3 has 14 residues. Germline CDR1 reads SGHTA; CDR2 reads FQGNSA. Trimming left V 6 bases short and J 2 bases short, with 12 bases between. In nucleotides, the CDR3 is TGTGCCAGCAGTCCCCAGGGGATCACAGATACGCAGTATTTT. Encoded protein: CASSPQGITDTQYF.

DNA of the CDR3: TGCGCCAGCAGCCAAGATCCACAGGGAATGTACGAGCAGTACTTC. Amino acid sequence: CASSQDPQGMYEQYF. The chain links TRBV4-3 to TRBJ2-7, with D perhaps TRBD1 (6 bases). Germline V gene data show CDR1 as LGHNA and CDR2 as YSLEER. The V and J ends lost 0 bases and 4 bases respectively, with 13 bases between them. The length of the CDR3 is 15 residues.

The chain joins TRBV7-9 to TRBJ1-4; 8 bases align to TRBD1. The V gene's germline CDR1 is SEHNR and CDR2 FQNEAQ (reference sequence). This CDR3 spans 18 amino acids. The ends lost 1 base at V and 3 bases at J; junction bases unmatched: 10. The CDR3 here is CASSLGQGTPWANEKLFF. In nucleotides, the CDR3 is TGTGCCAGCAGCTTAGGACAGGGGACACCTTGGGCTAATGAAAAACTGTTTTTT.

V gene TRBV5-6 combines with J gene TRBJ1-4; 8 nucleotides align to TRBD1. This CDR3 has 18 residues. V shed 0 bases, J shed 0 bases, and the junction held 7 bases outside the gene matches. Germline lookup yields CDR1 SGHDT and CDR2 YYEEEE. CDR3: CASSLAGTGGPTNEKLFF. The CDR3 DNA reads TGTGCCAGCAGCTTGGCCGGGACAGGTGGACCAACTAATGAAAAACTGTTTTTT.

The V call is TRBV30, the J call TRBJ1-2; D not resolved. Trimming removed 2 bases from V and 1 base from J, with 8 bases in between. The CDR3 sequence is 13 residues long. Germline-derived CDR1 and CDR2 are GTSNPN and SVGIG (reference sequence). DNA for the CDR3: TGTGCCTGGAGTCCACATTTTAACTATGGCTACACCTTC. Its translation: CAWSPHFNYGYTF.

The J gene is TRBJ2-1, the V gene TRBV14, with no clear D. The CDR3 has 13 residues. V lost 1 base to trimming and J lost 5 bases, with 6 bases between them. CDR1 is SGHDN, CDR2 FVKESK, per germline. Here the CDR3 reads CASSQGYNNEQFF. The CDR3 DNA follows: TGTGCCAGCAGCCAAGGCTACAACAATGAGCAGTTCTTC.

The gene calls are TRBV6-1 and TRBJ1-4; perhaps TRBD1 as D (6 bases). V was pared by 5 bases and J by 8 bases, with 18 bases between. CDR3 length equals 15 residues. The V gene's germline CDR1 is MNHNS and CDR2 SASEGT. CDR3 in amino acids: CASSLLQGGREKLFF. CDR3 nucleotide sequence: TGTGCCAGCAGTCTATTACAGGGCGGCAGGGAAAAACTGTTTTTT.

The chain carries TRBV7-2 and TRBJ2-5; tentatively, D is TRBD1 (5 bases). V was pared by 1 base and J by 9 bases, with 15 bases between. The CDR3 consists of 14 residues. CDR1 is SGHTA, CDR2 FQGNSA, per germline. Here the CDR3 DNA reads TGTGCCAGCAGCTTAGATCCAGGGCTCAGGGCCCAGTACTTC. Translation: CASSLDPGLRAQYF.

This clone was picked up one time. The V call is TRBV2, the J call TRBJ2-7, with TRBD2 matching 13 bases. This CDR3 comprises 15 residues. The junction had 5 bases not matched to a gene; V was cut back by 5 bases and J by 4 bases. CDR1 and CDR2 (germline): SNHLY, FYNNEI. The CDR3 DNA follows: TGTGCCAGCAGTCCGCGGACTAGCGGGAGTTACGAGCAGTACTTC. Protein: CASSPRTSGSYEQYF. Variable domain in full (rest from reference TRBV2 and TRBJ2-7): EPEVTQTPSHQVTQMGQEVILRCVPISNHLYFYWYRQILGQKVEFLVSFYNNEISEKSEIFDDQFSVERPDGSNFTLKIRSTKLEDSAMYFCASSPRTSGSYEQYFGPGTRLTVT.